This TCR beta chain was recorded in a study of identical twins. Turning to this clonotype: What it binds is unknown.

Template switching added a universal primer site, and cDNA bore unique molecular identifiers. MiXCR, run by TCRdb on the 5' RACE reads, gives a single entry per CDR3 protein. The sample records 1.5 million to 2 million distinct CDR3 sequences, under 35% being singletons. Germline V CDR1 and CDR2: LGHNA, YNFKEQ. Trimming stripped 0 bases from V and 6 bases from J, with 6 bases between. CDR3 length equals 12 residues. Study-wide findings and caveats: Memory repertoires lacked the insertion deficit that abundant cord blood beta clonotypes showed. There was more out-of-frame TCR alpha sharing in monozygotic twins than models estimated.

This TCR was recovered from a newborn girl in good health. Material: cord blood. J is TRBJ2-7 and V is TRBV4-2; D gene uncertain. The CDR3 DNA follows: TGTGCCAGCAGCCAAGACCCCTCCGAGCAGTACTTC. This encodes CASSQDPSEQYF.